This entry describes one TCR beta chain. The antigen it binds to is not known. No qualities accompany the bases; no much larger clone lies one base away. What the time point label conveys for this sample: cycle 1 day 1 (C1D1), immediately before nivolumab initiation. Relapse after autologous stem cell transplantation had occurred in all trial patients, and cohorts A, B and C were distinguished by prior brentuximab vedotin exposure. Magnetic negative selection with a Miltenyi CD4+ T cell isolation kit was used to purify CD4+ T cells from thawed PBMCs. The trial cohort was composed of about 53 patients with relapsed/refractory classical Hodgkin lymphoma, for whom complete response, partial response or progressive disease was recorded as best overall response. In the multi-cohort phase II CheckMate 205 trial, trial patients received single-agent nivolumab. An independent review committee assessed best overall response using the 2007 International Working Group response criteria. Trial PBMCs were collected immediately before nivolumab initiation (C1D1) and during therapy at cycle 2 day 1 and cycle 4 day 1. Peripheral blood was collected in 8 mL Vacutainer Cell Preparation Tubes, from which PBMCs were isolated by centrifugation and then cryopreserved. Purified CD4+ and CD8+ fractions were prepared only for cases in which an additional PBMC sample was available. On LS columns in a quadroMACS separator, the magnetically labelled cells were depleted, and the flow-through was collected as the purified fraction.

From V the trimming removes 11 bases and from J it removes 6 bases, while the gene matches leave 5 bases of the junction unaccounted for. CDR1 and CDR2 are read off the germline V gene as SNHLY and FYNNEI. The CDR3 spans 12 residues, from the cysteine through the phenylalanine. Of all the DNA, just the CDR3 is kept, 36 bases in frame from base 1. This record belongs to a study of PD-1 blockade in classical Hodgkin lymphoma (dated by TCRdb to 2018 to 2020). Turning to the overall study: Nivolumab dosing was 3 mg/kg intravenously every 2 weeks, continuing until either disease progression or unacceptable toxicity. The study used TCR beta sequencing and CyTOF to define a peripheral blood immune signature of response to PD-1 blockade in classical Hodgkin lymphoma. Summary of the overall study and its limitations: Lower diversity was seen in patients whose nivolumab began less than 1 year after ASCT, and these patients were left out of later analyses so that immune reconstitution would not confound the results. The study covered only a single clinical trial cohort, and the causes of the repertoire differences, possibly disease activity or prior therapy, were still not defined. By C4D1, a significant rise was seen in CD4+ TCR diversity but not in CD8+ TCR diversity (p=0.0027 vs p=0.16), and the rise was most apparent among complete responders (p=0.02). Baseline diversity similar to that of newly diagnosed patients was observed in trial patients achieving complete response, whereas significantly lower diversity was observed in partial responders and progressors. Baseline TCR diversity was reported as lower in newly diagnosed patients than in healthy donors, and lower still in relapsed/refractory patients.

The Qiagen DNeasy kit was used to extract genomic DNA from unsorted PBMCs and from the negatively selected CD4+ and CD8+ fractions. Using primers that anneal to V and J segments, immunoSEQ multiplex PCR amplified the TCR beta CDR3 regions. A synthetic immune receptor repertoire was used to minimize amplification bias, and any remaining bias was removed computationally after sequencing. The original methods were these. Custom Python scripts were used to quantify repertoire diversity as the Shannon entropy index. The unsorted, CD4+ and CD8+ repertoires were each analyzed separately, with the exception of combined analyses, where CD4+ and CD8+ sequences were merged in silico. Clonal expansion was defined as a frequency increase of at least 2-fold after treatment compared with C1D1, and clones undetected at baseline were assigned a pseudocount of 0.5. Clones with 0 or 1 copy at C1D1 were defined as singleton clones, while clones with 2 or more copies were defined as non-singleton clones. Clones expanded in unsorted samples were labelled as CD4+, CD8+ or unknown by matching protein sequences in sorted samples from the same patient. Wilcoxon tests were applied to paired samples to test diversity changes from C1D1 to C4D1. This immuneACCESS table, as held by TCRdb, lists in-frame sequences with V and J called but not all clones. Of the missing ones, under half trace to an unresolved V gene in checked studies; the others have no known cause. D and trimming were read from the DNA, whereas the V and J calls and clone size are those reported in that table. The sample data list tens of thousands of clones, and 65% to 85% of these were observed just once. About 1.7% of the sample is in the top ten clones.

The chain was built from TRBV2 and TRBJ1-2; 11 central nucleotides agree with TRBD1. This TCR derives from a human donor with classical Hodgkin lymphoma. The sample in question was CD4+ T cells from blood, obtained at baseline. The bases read TGTGCCGGCGGGGGACAGGGGGATGGCTACACCTTC. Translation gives CAGGGQGDGYTF.